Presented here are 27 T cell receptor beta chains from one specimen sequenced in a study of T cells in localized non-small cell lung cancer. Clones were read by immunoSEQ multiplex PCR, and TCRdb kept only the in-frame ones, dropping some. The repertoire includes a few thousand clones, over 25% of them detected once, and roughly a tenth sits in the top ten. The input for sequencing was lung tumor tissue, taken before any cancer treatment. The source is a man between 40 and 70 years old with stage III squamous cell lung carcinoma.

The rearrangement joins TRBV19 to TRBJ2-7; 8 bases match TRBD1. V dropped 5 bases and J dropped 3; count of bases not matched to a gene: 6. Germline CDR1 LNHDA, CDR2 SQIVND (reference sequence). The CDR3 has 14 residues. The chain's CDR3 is CASSRGQGGYEQYV. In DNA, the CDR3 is TGTGCCAGTAGTCGAGGACAGGGCGGCTACGAGCAGTACGTC.

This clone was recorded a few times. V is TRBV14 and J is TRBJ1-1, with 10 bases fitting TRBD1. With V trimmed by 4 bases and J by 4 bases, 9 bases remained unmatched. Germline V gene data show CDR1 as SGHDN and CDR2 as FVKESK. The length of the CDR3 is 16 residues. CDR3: CASSRYRDRGTTEAFF. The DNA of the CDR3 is TGTGCCAGCAGCCGGTACCGGGACAGGGGCACCACTGAAGCTTTCTTT.

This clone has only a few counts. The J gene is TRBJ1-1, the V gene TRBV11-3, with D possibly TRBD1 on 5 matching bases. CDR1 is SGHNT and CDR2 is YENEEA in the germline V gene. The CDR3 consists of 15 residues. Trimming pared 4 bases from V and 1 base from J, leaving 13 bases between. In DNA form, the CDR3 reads TGTGCCAGCAGCTACTGGGGCACTCGGAACACTGAAGCTTTCTTT. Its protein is CASSYWGTRNTEAFF.

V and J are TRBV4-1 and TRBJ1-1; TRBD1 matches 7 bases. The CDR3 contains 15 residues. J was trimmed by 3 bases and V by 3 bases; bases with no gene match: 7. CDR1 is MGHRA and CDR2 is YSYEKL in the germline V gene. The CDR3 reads CASSHVDRADTEAFF. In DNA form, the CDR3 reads TGCGCCAGCAGCCATGTCGACAGGGCGGACACTGAAGCTTTCTTT.

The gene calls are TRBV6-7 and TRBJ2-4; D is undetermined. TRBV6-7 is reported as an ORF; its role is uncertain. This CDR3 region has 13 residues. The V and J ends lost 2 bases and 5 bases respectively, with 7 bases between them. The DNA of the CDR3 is TGTGCCAGCAGTTACCGTCGGGAAAACATTCAGTACTTC. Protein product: CASSYRRENIQYF.

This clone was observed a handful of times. The CDR3 DNA reads as TGTGCCAGCAGCGTGAGCCGGGACAGTGGGCAGCCCCAGCATTTT. This codes for CASSVSRDSGQPQHF. The chain couples TRBV11-3 to TRBJ1-5; TRBD1 agrees at 7 bases. CDR1 is SGHNT and CDR2 is YENEEA in the germline V gene. The CDR3 has 15 residues. V shed 5 bases, J shed 7 bases, and the junction held 11 bases outside the gene matches. Full variable domain (remainder filled in from reference TRBV11-3 and TRBJ1-5): EAGVVQSPRYKIIEKKQPVAFWCNPISGHNTLYWYLQNLGQGPELLIRYENEEAVDDSQLPKDRFSAERLKGVDSTLKIQPAELGDSAVYLCASSVSRDSGQPQHFGDGTRLSIL.

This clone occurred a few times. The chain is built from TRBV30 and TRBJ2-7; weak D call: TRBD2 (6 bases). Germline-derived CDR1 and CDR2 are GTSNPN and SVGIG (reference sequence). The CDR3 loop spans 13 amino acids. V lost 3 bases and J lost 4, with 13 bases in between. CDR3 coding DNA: TGTGCCTGGAGACGGGAGACGCCGTACGAGCAGTACTTC. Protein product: CAWRRETPYEQYF.

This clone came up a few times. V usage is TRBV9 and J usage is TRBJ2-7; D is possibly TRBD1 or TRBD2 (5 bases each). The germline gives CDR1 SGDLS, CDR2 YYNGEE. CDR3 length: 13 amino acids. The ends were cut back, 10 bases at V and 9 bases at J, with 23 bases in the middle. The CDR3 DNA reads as TGTGCCCCCACACCCCGGGGCTCCAGACGGCAGTACTTC. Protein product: CAPTPRGSRRQYF.

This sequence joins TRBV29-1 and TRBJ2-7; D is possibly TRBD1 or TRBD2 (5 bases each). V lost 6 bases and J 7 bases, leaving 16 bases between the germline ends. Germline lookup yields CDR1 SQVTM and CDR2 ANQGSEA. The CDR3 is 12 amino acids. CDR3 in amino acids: CSVLGTGREQYF. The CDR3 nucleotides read TGCAGCGTCCTTGGGACGGGCAGGGAGCAGTACTTC.

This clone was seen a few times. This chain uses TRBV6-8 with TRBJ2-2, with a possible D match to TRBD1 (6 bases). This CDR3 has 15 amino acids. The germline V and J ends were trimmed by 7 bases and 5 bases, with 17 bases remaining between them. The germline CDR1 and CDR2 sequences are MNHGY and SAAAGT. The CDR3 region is CASIRGGGGTGELFF. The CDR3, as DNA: TGTGCCAGCATCAGAGGTGGGGGCGGAACCGGGGAGCTGTTTTTT.

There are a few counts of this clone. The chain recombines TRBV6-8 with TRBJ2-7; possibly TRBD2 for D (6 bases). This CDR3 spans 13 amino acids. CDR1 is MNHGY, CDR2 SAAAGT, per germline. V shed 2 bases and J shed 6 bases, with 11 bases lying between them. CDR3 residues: CASSYATSIEQYF. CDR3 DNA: TGTGCCAGCAGTTACGCTACTAGCATCGAGCAGTACTTC.

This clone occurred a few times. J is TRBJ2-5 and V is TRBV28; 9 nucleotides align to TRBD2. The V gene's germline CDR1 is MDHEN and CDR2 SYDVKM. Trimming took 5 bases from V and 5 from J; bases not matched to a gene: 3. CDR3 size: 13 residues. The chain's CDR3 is CASSPAGGETQYF. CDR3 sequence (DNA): TGTGCCAGCAGTCCCGCGGGAGGGGAGACCCAGTACTTC.

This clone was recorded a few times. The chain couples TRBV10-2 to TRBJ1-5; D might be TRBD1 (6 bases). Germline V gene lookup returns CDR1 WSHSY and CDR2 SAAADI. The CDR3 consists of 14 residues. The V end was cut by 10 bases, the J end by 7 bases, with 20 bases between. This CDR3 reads CAIPRMAGDQPQHF. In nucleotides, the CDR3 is TGCGCCATCCCCAGGATGGCAGGGGACCAGCCCCAGCATTTT.

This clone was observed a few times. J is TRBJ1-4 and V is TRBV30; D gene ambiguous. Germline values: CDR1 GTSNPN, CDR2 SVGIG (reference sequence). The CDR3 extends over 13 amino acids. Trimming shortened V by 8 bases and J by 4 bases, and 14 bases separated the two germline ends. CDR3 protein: CAHTGNGNEKLFF. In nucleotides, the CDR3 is TGTGCCCACACGGGGAATGGTAATGAAAAACTGTTTTTT.

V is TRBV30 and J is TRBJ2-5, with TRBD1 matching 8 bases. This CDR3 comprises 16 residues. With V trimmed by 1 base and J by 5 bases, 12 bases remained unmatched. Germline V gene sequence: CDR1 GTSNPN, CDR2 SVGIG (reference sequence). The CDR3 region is CAWSEGSRGRRETQYF. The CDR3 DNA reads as TGTGCCTGGAGTGAGGGTTCCAGGGGGCGAAGGGAGACCCAGTACTTC.

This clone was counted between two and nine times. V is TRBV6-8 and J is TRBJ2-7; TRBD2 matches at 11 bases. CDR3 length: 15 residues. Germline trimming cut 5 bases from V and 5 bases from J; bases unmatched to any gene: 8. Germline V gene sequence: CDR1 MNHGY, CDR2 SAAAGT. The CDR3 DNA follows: TGTGCCAGCAGTATTACGCTAGCGGGGGGCCACGAGCAGTACGTC. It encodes CASSITLAGGHEQYV.

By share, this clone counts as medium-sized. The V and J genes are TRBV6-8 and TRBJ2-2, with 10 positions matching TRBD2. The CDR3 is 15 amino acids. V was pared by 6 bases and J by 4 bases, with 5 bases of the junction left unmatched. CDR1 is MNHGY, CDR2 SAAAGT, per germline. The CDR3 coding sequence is TGTGCCAGCAGCCCTAGCGGGGGAGGCACCGGGGAGCTGTTTTTT. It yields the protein CASSPSGGGTGELFF.

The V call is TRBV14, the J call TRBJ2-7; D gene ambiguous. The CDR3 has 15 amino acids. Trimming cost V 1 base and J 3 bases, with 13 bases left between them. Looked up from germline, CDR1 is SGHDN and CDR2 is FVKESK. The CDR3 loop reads CASSQALAGNYEQYF. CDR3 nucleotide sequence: TGTGCCAGCAGCCAAGCGTTAGCAGGTAACTACGAGCAGTACTTC.

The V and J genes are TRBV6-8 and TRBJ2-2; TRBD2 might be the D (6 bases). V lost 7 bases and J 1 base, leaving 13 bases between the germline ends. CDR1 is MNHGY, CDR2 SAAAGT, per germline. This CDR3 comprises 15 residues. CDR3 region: CASMRRGENTGELFF. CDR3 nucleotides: TGTGCCAGCATGCGGAGGGGCGAGAACACCGGGGAGCTGTTTTTT.

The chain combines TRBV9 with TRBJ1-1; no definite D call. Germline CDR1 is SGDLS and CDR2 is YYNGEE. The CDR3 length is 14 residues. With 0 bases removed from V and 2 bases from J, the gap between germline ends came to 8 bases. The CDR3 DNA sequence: TGTGCCAGCAGCGTAGAAGGAGGTAACACTGAAGCTTTCTTT. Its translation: CASSVEGGNTEAFF.

The DNA for the CDR3 is TGTGCCAGCAGTACGACGGGAGGGAGTTCATACGAGCAGTACTTC. It specifies CASSTTGGSSYEQYF. This sequence joins TRBV28 and TRBJ2-7; 8 bases align to TRBD2. J gave up 4 bases and V 5 bases, and 10 bases lay outside the gene matches. Germline-derived CDR1 and CDR2 are MDHEN and SYDVKM. This CDR3 is 15 amino acids long. The whole variable domain, remainder taken from reference TRBV28 and TRBJ2-7, is DVKVTQSSRYLVKRTGEKVFLECVQDMDHENMFWYRQDPGLGLRLIYFSYDVKMKEKGDIPEGYSVSREKKERFSLILESASTNQTSMYLCASSTTGGSSYEQYFGPGTRLTVT.

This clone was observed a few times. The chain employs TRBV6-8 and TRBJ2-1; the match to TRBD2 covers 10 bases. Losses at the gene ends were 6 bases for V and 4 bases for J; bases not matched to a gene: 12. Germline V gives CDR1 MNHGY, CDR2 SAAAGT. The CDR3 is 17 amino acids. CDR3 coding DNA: TGTGCCAGCAGCTCGGCGGTAGCGGGGGGCCATTACAATGAGCAGTTCTTC. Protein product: CASSSAVAGGHYNEQFF.

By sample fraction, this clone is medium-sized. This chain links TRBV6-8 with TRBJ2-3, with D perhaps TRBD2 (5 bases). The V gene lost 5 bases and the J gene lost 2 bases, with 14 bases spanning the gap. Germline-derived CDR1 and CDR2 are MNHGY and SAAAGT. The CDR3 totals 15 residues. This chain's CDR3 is CASSEGADYTDTQYF. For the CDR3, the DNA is TGTGCCAGCAGTGAGGGTGCCGACTACACAGATACGCAGTATTTT.

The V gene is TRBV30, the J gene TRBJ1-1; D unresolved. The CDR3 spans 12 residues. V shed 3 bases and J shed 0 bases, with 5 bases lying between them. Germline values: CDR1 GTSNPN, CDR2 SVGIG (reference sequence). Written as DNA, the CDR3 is TGTGCCTGGAGACATCTGAACACTGAAGCTTTCTTT. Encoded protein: CAWRHLNTEAFF.

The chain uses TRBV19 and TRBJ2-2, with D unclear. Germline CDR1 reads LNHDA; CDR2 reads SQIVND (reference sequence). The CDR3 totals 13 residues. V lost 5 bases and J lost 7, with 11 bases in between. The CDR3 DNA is TGTGCCAGTAGTCAACCCAACGGCGGGGAGCTGTTTTTT. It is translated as CASSQPNGGELFF.

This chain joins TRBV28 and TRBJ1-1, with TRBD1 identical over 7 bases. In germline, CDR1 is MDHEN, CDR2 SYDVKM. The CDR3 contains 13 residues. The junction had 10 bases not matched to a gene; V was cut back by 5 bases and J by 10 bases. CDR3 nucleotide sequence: TGTGCCAGCAGTCCGGCACTCCGGGACAGAGCTTTCTTT. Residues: CASSPALRDRAFF.

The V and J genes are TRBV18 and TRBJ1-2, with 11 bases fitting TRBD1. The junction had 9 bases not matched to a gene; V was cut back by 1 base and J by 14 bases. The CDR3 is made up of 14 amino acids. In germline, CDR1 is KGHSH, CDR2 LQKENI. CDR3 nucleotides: TGTGCCAGCTCACCACAGGACAGGGGGCGTACTGATACCTTC. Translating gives CASSPQDRGRTDTF.